These 30 T cell receptor beta chains were sequenced from one sample in a study of cytomegalovirus exposure and HLA in healthy donors. Only in-frame clones appear in the TCRdb table, and some are missing; sequencing was by immunoSEQ multiplex PCR. Here the sample spans 90,000 to 130,000 clones, roughly 84% being singletons. Sequencing input: PBMCs. These receptors were taken from a woman younger than 30 in good health and CMV-seronegative.

The rearrangement links TRBV9 to TRBJ1-6; D remains ambiguous. Trimming left V 4 bases short and J 4 bases short, with 9 bases between. The CDR3 loop spans 14 amino acids. Looked up from germline, CDR1 is SGDLS and CDR2 is YYNGEE. This chain's CDR3 is CASSPASYNSPLHF. The CDR3 bases are TGTGCCAGCAGCCCCGCGTCGTATAATTCACCCCTCCACTTT.

The gene calls are TRBV29-1 and TRBJ2-2; 8 nucleotides agree with TRBD1. Trimming took 6 bases from V and 4 from J; bases not matched to a gene: 10. The CDR3 runs 15 residues. The germline V gene has CDR1 SQVTM and CDR2 ANQGSEA. The CDR3 protein is CSVPMEGTGTGELFF. The CDR3 bases are TGCAGCGTCCCGATGGAGGGGACAGGCACCGGGGAGCTGTTTTTT.

The J gene is TRBJ2-2, the V gene TRBV19, with D maybe TRBD2 (6 bases). The germline gives CDR1 LNHDA, CDR2 SQIVND (reference sequence). Deletions cut 7 bases from V and 2 bases from J, with 14 bases between. This CDR3 spans 15 amino acids. The CDR3 region has the DNA TGTGCCAGTAACGGAGGGGAGCAAAACACCGGGGAGCTGTTTTTT. Translating it yields CASNGGEQNTGELFF.

The chain recombines TRBV9 with TRBJ2-7; 7 nucleotides line up with TRBD1. Germline assignment: CDR1 SGDLS and CDR2 YYNGEE. V trimming: 0 bases; J trimming: 3 bases; junction bases outside the gene matches: 9. This CDR3 region has 16 residues. The chain's CDR3 is CASSVEGTAHDYEQYF. The CDR3, as DNA: TGTGCCAGCAGCGTAGAAGGGACAGCCCACGACTACGAGCAGTACTTC.

The CDR3 coding sequence is TGCAGCGCCGGTCCTGGCAGGGTCTATGAGCAGTTCTTC. Translation: CSAGPGRVYEQFF. The chain links TRBV29-1 to TRBJ2-1, with D possibly matching TRBD1 (5 bases). Germline CDR1 reads SQVTM; CDR2 reads ANQGSEA. Trimming removed 7 bases at V and 8 bases at J, with 18 bases between. The CDR3 totals 13 residues.

The gene calls are TRBV6-1 and TRBJ1-6; maybe TRBD1 (5 bases). Germline V gene sequence: CDR1 MNHNS, CDR2 SASEGT. This CDR3 has 13 amino acids. V was shortened by 11 bases and J by 1 base, with 9 bases between the two germline ends. CDR3 nucleotides: TGTGCCGGACGGGGGTCCTATAATTCACCCCTCCACTTT. It yields the protein CAGRGSYNSPLHF.

The chain links TRBV14 to TRBJ1-1; a weak D match, TRBD1 (5 bases). V was cut by 3 bases and J by 1 base, with 9 bases left in between. From germline, CDR1 is SGHDN and CDR2 FVKESK. The CDR3 loop spans 14 amino acids. The CDR3 region is CASSQGHQNTEAFF. In nucleotides, the CDR3 is TGTGCCAGCAGCCAGGGGCACCAGAACACTGAAGCTTTCTTT.

CDR3 loop: CASSPRGGVREQFF. Written as DNA, the CDR3 is TGTGCCAGCAGCCCGCGGGGCGGGGTGAGGGAGCAGTTCTTC. This sequence joins TRBV7-6 and TRBJ2-1, with D possibly TRBD2 on 6 matching bases. Between the trimmed V and J ends, which lost 5 bases and 10 bases, there was a span of 18 bases. The V gene's germline CDR1 is SGHVS and CDR2 FNYEAQ. The CDR3 spans 14 residues.

The chain's CDR3 is CASSEEGGFGQPQHF. The DNA of the CDR3 is TGTGCCAGCAGTGAAGAAGGGGGCTTTGGTCAGCCCCAGCATTTT. The chain uses TRBV2 and TRBJ1-5; 7 bases map to TRBD1. V trimming: 1 base; J trimming: 6 bases; junction bases outside the gene matches: 6. The CDR3 totals 15 residues. CDR1 and CDR2 from the germline V gene are SNHLY and FYNNEI.

The gene calls are TRBV10-3 and TRBJ1-5; no clear D. The CDR3 has 14 amino acids. Trimming shortened V by 2 bases and J by 3 bases, and 8 bases separated the two germline ends. Germline V CDR1 and CDR2: ENHRY, SYGVKD. Here the CDR3 reads CAISEGGYNQPQHF. The CDR3 bases are TGTGCCATCAGTGAGGGAGGCTACAATCAGCCCCAGCATTTT.

The rearrangement links TRBV6-1 to TRBJ2-3; D is possibly TRBD2 (6 bases). Between the trimmed V and J ends, which lost 10 bases and 0 bases, there was a span of 14 bases. The CDR3 extends over 14 amino acids. CDR1 and CDR2 from the germline V gene are MNHNS and SASEGT. CDR3 protein: CAISLGGSTDTQYF. In DNA form, the CDR3 reads TGTGCCATCTCCCTGGGGGGAAGCACAGATACGCAGTATTTT.

The chain carries TRBV9 and TRBJ2-3; 10 bases are a match to TRBD2. The CDR3 is 19 residues long. With V trimmed by 3 bases and J by 2 bases, 15 bases remained unmatched. Germline values: CDR1 SGDLS, CDR2 YYNGEE. CDR3 sequence: CASSGGVAGGPINTDTQYF. The DNA for the CDR3 is TGTGCCAGCAGCGGAGGTGTAGCGGGGGGTCCGATTAACACAGATACGCAGTATTTT. The whole variable domain, remainder taken from reference TRBV9 and TRBJ2-3, is DSGVTQTPKHLITATGQRVTLRCSPRSGDLSVYWYQQSLDQGLQFLIQYYNGEERAKGNILERFSAQQFPDLHSELNLSSLELGDSALYFCASSGGVAGGPINTDTQYFGPGTRLTVL.

This clone was seen only a few times. This chain uses TRBV6-1 with TRBJ2-7; 7 bases line up with TRBD1. V shed 5 bases and J 2 bases; nucleotides not matched to a gene: 6. Germline-derived CDR1 and CDR2 are MNHNS and SASEGT. The CDR3 is 14 residues long. This chain's CDR3 is CASSHRQGTYEQYF. The DNA of the CDR3 is TGTGCCAGCAGTCATCGACAGGGCACCTACGAGCAGTACTTC.

This sequence joins TRBV7-8 and TRBJ2-7; TRBD2 agrees at 7 bases. Germline CDR1 and CDR2: SGHVS and FQNEAQ. CDR3 length: 14 residues. J gave up 2 bases and V 5 bases, and 6 bases lay outside the gene matches. The CDR3 DNA follows: TGTGCCAGCAGCCGAGGGCGGGGGACCTACGAGCAGTACTTC. Protein sequence: CASSRGRGTYEQYF.

The chain is built from TRBV5-6 and TRBJ2-1; D call uncertain. The CDR3 has 11 residues. Per the germline V gene, CDR1 is SGHDT and CDR2 is YYEEEE. V lost 1 base, J lost 7 bases, and 3 bases lay in between. DNA of the CDR3: TGTGCCAGCAGCTTGTATAATGAGCAGTTCTTC. It translates to CASSLYNEQFF.

The gene calls are TRBV7-9 and TRBJ1-2, with D possibly TRBD1 on 6 matching bases. The CDR3 runs to 15 residues. The germline gives CDR1 SEHNR, CDR2 FQNEAQ (reference sequence). Between the trimmed V and J ends, which lost 5 bases and 2 bases, there was a span of 15 bases. The CDR3 DNA is TGTGCCAGCAGCGCACCCACAGGGACGAACTATGGCTACACCTTC. It translates to CASSAPTGTNYGYTF.

This sequence joins TRBV6-1 and TRBJ1-2; D unclear. The germline V gene encodes CDR1 MNHNS and CDR2 SASEGT. The V end was cut by 3 bases, the J end by 2 bases, with 16 bases between. CDR3 length: 16 amino acids. CDR3: CASSEPLVTPNYGYTF. CDR3 DNA sequence: TGTGCCAGCAGTGAGCCCCTAGTAACACCCAACTATGGCTACACCTTC.

The CDR3: CASSHRLALYNEQFF. The CDR3 DNA sequence: TGCGCCAGCAGTCACCGACTAGCACTTTACAATGAGCAGTTCTTC. The V gene is TRBV23-1, the J gene TRBJ2-1; TRBD2 aligns across 7 bases. TRBV23-1 is known as an ORF, though its function is uncertain. With 3 bases clipped from V and 4 bases from J, the junction kept 6 bases outside the gene matches. The CDR3 loop spans 15 amino acids.

The V and J genes are TRBV5-1 and TRBJ2-3; 7 nucleotides match TRBD2. CDR3 length: 15 residues. V was pared by 4 bases and J by 0 bases, with 5 bases of the junction left unmatched. Germline V gene sequence: CDR1 SGHRS, CDR2 YFSETQ. The CDR3, as DNA: TGCGCCAGCAGCCCCCCCGGGGGGAGCACAGATACGCAGTATTTT. It encodes CASSPPGGSTDTQYF.

This clone was recorded once. V gene TRBV6-5 combines with J gene TRBJ1-5; 7 bases line up with TRBD1. V was pared by 0 bases and J by 8 bases, with 7 bases of the junction left unmatched. CDR1 is MNHEY and CDR2 is SVGAGI in the germline V gene. The CDR3 contains 15 residues. The CDR3 DNA reads TGTGCCAGCAGTTACTCTTGGCAGGGGGAAAAGCCCCAGCATTTT. It encodes CASSYSWQGEKPQHF.

The V call is TRBV9, the J call TRBJ1-4; no firm D call. Per germline, CDR1 SGDLS and CDR2 YYNGEE. This CDR3 contains 15 residues. The ends were cut back, 2 bases at V and 4 bases at J, with 12 bases in the middle. In DNA form, the CDR3 reads TGTGCCAGCAGCGTTCGGACGGGAATTAATGAAAAACTGTTTTTT. The encoded protein is CASSVRTGINEKLFF.

V is TRBV9 and J is TRBJ2-3; D perhaps matches TRBD1 (6 bases). Per germline, CDR1 SGDLS and CDR2 YYNGEE. V was trimmed by 0 bases and J by 1 base, leaving 15 bases between them. This CDR3 has 17 residues. The CDR3 sequence: CASSVGPRQVGTDTQYF. The CDR3 nucleotides are TGTGCCAGCAGCGTAGGGCCGCGACAGGTCGGCACAGATACGCAGTATTTT.

This chain connects TRBV7-9 to TRBJ1-4; D not certain. The CDR3 sequence is 14 residues long. V was pared by 1 base and J by 8 bases, with 11 bases between. Germline CDR1 is SEHNR and CDR2 is FQNEAQ (reference sequence). The CDR3 here is CASSLVGSGEKLFF. CDR3 nucleotides: TGTGCCAGCAGCTTAGTAGGTTCGGGGGAAAAACTGTTTTTT. Full variable domain (rest looked up from reference TRBV7-9 and TRBJ1-4): DTGVSQNPRHKITKRGQNVTFRCDPISEHNRLYWYRQTLGQGPEFLTYFQNEAQLEKSRLLSDRFSAERPKGSFSTLEIQRTEQGDSAMYLCASSLVGSGEKLFFGSGTQLSVL.

This clone was counted only a few times. This CDR3 reads CASSGQGHSPLHF. CDR3 DNA sequence: TGTGCCAGCAGCGGACAGGGACATTCACCCCTCCACTTT. This rearrangement joins TRBV27 to TRBJ1-6; 8 nucleotides agree with TRBD1. V shed 6 bases and J 8 bases; nucleotides not matched to a gene: 3. Germline assignment: CDR1 MNHEY and CDR2 SMNVEV (reference sequence). This CDR3 has 13 amino acids.

This clone turned up a few times. V usage is TRBV30 and J usage is TRBJ1-2; no reliable D call. The CDR3 totals 13 residues. The germline V gene has CDR1 GTSNPN and CDR2 SVGIG (reference sequence). The germline V and J ends were trimmed by 4 bases and 5 bases, with 14 bases remaining between them. CDR3 DNA: TGTGCCTGGATGGGCGGGGAAGCGTATGGCTACACCTTC. Amino acids: CAWMGGEAYGYTF.

The chain uses TRBV30 and TRBJ2-2, with 8 bases fitting TRBD2. The V gene end was trimmed by 0 bases and the J gene end by 4 bases; junction bases not matched to a gene: 4. The CDR3 is 15 residues long. Germline lookup yields CDR1 GTSNPN and CDR2 SVGIG (reference sequence). The CDR3 region has the DNA TGTGCCTGGAGTGTACGGCGGGGGGCCACCGGGGAGCTGTTTTTT. Translation gives CAWSVRRGATGELFF.

The chain has TRBV5-1 and TRBJ1-1; D uncertain. The germline gives CDR1 SGHRS, CDR2 YFSETQ. V shed 10 bases and J shed 5 bases, with 9 bases lying between them. This CDR3 contains 10 residues. In DNA, the CDR3 is TGCGCCTCAGGTGAGACTGAAGCTTTCTTT. This gives the protein CASGETEAFF.

The genes are TRBV27 and TRBJ2-1; D may be TRBD2 (5 bases). The germline V gene has CDR1 MNHEY and CDR2 SMNVEV (reference sequence). The CDR3 length is 14 residues. V lost 7 bases to trimming and J lost 8 bases, with 18 bases between them. CDR3 region: CASTPGMGFDEQFF. In nucleotides, the CDR3 is TGTGCCAGCACCCCGGGGATGGGATTCGATGAGCAGTTCTTC.

V and J are TRBV6-1 and TRBJ1-1, with D possibly being TRBD1 (6 bases). Between the trimmed V and J ends, which lost 1 base and 0 bases, there was a span of 12 bases. CDR1 and CDR2 from the germline V gene are MNHNS and SASEGT. The length of the CDR3 is 16 residues. In DNA, the CDR3 is TGTGCCAGCAGTGAAGGACGGACAGCATTGAACACTGAAGCTTTCTTT. The encoded protein is CASSEGRTALNTEAFF.

This chain connects TRBV15 to TRBJ1-2, with D hard to call. The CDR3 has 13 residues. V was clipped by 0 bases and J by 7 bases, with 9 bases between them. Germline CDR1 LNHNV, CDR2 YYDKDF (reference sequence). The chain's CDR3 is CATSRESGSGYTF. The CDR3 DNA follows: TGTGCCACCAGCAGAGAGTCGGGGTCTGGCTACACCTTC.